This entry concerns a single T cell receptor (beta chain). Germline V CDR1 and CDR2: SEHNR, FQNEAQ (reference sequence). The length of the CDR3 is 16 residues. V was pared by 2 bases and J by 1 base, with 12 bases between. This record belongs to a study of blood T cell repertoires in COVID-19. Study-wide context: Both acute and convalescent COVID-19 samples were obtained from the United States, Italy and Spain. From T cells, B-cell-depleted T cells, or PBMCs came the material, which was cDNA or gDNA.

Participants were aged 18 to 89 years from 20 to 30 US areas. Per the study methods: Researchers report that nucleated cell counts were estimated from reference gene primer amplification. Here immunoSEQ multiplex PCR was the method, and the copy in TCRdb shows in-frame clones only, minus some. That table furnishes V, J and clone size, whereas the DNA furnished D and trimming. In the table there are about 270,000 clones, just under 90% of which are singletons. V and J are TRBV7-9 and TRBJ1-5, with a possible D match to TRBD1 (5 bases). This receptor was taken from a young woman with acute COVID-19. The sequenced sample was PBMCs or T cells enriched from blood (not recorded which). The CDR3 reads CASSLSGARSNQPQHF. CDR3 DNA: TGTGCCAGCAGCTTAAGTGGGGCGAGGAGCAATCAGCCCCAGCATTTT.